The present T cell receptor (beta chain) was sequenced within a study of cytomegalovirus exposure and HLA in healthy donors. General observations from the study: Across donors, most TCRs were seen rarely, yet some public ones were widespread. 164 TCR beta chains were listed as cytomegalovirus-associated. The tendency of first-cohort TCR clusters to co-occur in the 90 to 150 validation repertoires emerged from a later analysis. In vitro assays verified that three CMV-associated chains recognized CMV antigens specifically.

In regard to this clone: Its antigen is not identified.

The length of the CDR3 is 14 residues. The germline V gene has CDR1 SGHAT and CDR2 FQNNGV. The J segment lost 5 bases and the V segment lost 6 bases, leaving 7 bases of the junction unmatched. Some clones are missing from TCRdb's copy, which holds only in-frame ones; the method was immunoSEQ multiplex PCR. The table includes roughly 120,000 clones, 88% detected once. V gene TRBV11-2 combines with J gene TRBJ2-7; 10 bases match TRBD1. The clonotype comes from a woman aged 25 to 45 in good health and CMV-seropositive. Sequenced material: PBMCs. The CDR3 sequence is CASRPGQGKHEQYF. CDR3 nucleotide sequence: TGTGCCAGCAGGCCGGGACAGGGGAAACACGAGCAGTACTTC.